This TCR beta chain was captured by sequencing in a study of fetal regulatory T cell absence and autoimmunity. The data were produced by immunoSEQ multiplex PCR, yet TCRdb's version contains in-frame clones alone and is incomplete. The sample lists tens of thousands of clones; about four fifths were seen once. This clone showed up just once. Its antigen is undetermined. Regarding the study as a whole: Compared with cord blood, pancreas showed oligoclonal TCR enrichment, some clones over 80-fold. In IPEX, the enrichment was taken to support antigen-driven autoimmunity before birth.

The CDR3 is 17 residues long. Germline CDR1 is SEHNR and CDR2 is FQNEAQ (reference sequence). V gave up 2 bases and J gave up 6 bases; unmatched junction bases: 11. The rearrangement links TRBV7-9 to TRBJ2-7; 12 nucleotides match TRBD2. The TCR originated in a newborn boy with IPEX syndrome. Sequences were obtained from cord blood. The CDR3 nucleotides read TGTGCCAGCAGCTTATTTATGTTGACTAGCGGGAGAGGCGAGCAGTACTTC. Translation: CASSLFMLTSGRGEQYF.